Each of the 17 T cell receptor beta chains below was sequenced from the same sample in a study of T cells in Graves' hyperthyroidism and ophthalmopathy. TCR beta CDR3 region amplification was performed from RNA transcripts. The study used the HTBI primer set for a first-round RT-PCR of the TCR CDR3. One entry per CDR3 protein, called by TCRdb with MiXCR from the multiplex PCR reads. The sample contains some 620,000 distinct CDR3 sequences, 15% to 20% of which appear only once. The source material was blood. The receptors come from a young woman with Graves' hyperthyroidism.

This clonotype occurred many times. V usage is TRBV3-1 and J usage is TRBJ1-1; D possibly corresponds to TRBD1 (5 bases). Trimming took off 0 bases at V and 4 bases at J, with 21 bases between the two ends. CDR1 is LGHDT and CDR2 is YNNKEL in the germline V gene (reference sequence). The CDR3 is 18 amino acids. In DNA, the CDR3 is TGTGCCAGCAGCCAAGATTCGGGGACGCTCATTTGGACCACTGAAGCTTTCTTT. Protein product: CASSQDSGTLIWTTEAFF.

This clonotype was detected only a few times. The chain links TRBV27 to TRBJ2-1; perhaps TRBD2 as D (5 bases). The CDR3 contains 15 residues. Per the germline V gene, CDR1 is MNHEY and CDR2 is SMNVEV (reference sequence). V was trimmed by 1 base and J by 9 bases, leaving 16 bases between them. CDR3 nucleotide sequence: TGTGCCAGCAGTTTATTGAGGGCCTCAGAGGGTGAGCAGTTCTTC. Its translation: CASSLLRASEGEQFF.

CDR3 DNA sequence: TGTGCCAGCAGCCTGACGTCGGGCGCGGACTATGGCTACACCTTC. Protein: CASSLTSGADYGYTF. The chain is built from TRBV7-8 and TRBJ1-2; D uncertain. The CDR3 is made up of 15 amino acids. V was clipped by 5 bases and J by 3 bases, with 16 bases between them. The germline CDR1 and CDR2 sequences are SGHVS and FQNEAQ. Combining the CDR3 with reference TRBV7-8 and TRBJ1-2 gives the whole variable domain GAGVSQSPRYKVAKRGQDVALRCDPISGHVSLFWYQQALGQGPEFLTYFQNEAQLDKSGLPSDRFFAERPEGSVSTLKIQRTQQEDSAVYLCASSLTSGADYGYTFGSGTRLTVV.

This clonotype was recorded at least ten times. The CDR3 nucleotides are TGCAGTGCTAGTCCCTCGGGCTCCTACGAGCAGTACTTC. It is translated as CSASPSGSYEQYF. This rearrangement joins TRBV20-1 to TRBJ2-7; no firm D call. The CDR3 totals 13 residues. Between the trimmed V and J ends, which lost 3 bases and 0 bases, there was a span of 9 bases. The V gene's germline CDR1 is DFQATT and CDR2 SNEGSKA (reference sequence).

This clonotype was observed a few times. The chain joins TRBV5-8 to TRBJ2-1, with 9 bases identical to TRBD1. The CDR3 is 17 amino acids. V lost 6 bases and J lost 5; bases outside the gene matches: 15. The V gene's germline CDR1 is SGHTS and CDR2 YDEGEE. CDR3 residues: CASTGPLGTGLNNEQFF. The CDR3 DNA is TGTGCCAGCACCGGTCCCCTAGGGACAGGGCTTAACAATGAGCAGTTCTTC.

This clonotype was observed a handful of times. The chain combines TRBV9 with TRBJ2-2, with D unresolved. V lost 0 bases to trimming and J lost 5 bases, with 2 bases between them. CDR3 length equals 12 residues. Germline V gene lookup returns CDR1 SGDLS and CDR2 YYNGEE. The CDR3 is CASSVETGELFF. CDR3 nucleotides: TGTGCCAGCAGCGTAGAGACCGGGGAGCTGTTTTTT.

The chain joins TRBV4-3 to TRBJ2-7; tentative D call: TRBD1 (6 bases). CDR3 length: 16 amino acids. V lost 6 bases, J lost 3 bases, and 21 bases lay in between. Germline loops: CDR1 LGHNA, CDR2 YSLEER. The CDR3 sequence is CASRHTAGRGVYEQYF. The CDR3 bases are TGCGCCAGCAGACACACCGCCGGCAGGGGAGTCTACGAGCAGTACTTC.

V gene TRBV19 combines with J gene TRBJ2-1; D might be TRBD1 (6 bases). The V gene lost 7 bases and the J gene lost 0 bases, with 16 bases spanning the gap. This CDR3 contains 16 residues. The germline V gene encodes CDR1 LNHDA and CDR2 SQIVND (reference sequence). The CDR3 sequence is CASTSNRDTSYNEQFF. In nucleotides, the CDR3 is TGTGCCAGTACCTCGAACCGGGACACCTCCTACAATGAGCAGTTCTTC. The whole variable domain, filled in from reference TRBV19 and TRBJ2-1, reads DGGITQSPKYLFRKEGQNVTLSCEQNLNHDAMYWYRQDPGQGLRLIYYSQIVNDFQKGDIAEGYSVSREKKESFPLTVTSAQKNPTAFYLCASTSNRDTSYNEQFFGPGTRLTVL.

This clonotype came up many times. The rearrangement uses TRBV12-3 or TRBV12-4 and TRBJ1-6; no clear D. V was shortened by 6 bases and J by 4 bases, with 7 bases between the two germline ends. The CDR3 length is 13 residues. The CDR3 bases are TGTGCCAGCAGGACGGTTTATAATTCACCCCTCCACTTT. It is translated as CASRTVYNSPLHF.

This clonotype has ten or more counts. This chain links TRBV7-2 with TRBJ2-2, with a tentative D call TRBD2 (6 bases). Germline CDR1 reads SGHTA; CDR2 reads FQGNSA. Between the trimmed V and J ends, which lost 1 base and 7 bases, there was a span of 10 bases. This CDR3 has 14 residues. CDR3 residues: CASSLGSGFGELFF. The CDR3 nucleotides read TGTGCCAGCAGCTTAGGCAGCGGGTTCGGGGAGCTGTTTTTT.

In this sample, this clonotype turned up many times. The J gene is TRBJ2-1, the V gene TRBV7-8, with 7 bases fitting TRBD1. The germline gives CDR1 SGHVS, CDR2 FQNEAQ. V trimming: 6 bases; J trimming: 8 bases; junction bases outside the gene matches: 7. The CDR3 runs 13 residues. CDR3 in amino acids: CASSIDREHEQFF. In DNA, the CDR3 is TGTGCCAGCAGTATCGACAGGGAACATGAGCAGTTCTTC.

This clonotype was recorded many times. The rearrangement joins TRBV6-2 or TRBV6-3 to TRBJ2-1; 14 positions agree with TRBD2. Germline V gene lookup returns CDR1 MNHEY and CDR2 SVGEGT. This CDR3 is 16 amino acids long. Losses at the gene ends were 5 bases for V and 8 bases for J; bases not matched to a gene: 8. The CDR3 is CASSGLAGGFYDEQFF. CDR3 bases: TGTGCCAGCAGTGGACTAGCGGGAGGCTTTTACGATGAGCAGTTCTTC.

In its sample, this clonotype was seen a few times. The chain is built from TRBV6-1 and TRBJ2-7; D is unresolved. The CDR3 covers 13 residues. CDR1 is MNHNS and CDR2 is SASEGT in the germline V gene. V was cut by 5 bases and J by 0 bases, with 8 bases left in between. The CDR3 DNA reads as TGTGCCAGCAGTTATTTCTCCTCCTACGAGCAGTACTTC. As protein: CASSYFSSYEQYF.

There are many counts of this clonotype. The V call is TRBV6-4, the J call TRBJ1-1; the D gene is possibly TRBD1 (5 bases). The ends were cut back, 2 bases at V and 3 bases at J, with 7 bases in the middle. The germline gives CDR1 MRHNA, CDR2 SNTAGT. This CDR3 is 13 amino acids long. The CDR3 spells CASSDPQDTEAFF. CDR3 sequence (DNA): TGTGCCAGCAGTGACCCACAGGACACTGAAGCTTTCTTT.

This clonotype was observed many times. This chain links TRBV12-3 or TRBV12-4 with TRBJ2-7, with D perhaps TRBD1 (6 bases). The CDR3 consists of 14 residues. V lost 6 bases to trimming and J lost 1 base, with 13 bases between them. CDR3 DNA sequence: TGTGCCAGCAGAGGGCGACAGGTTTCCTACGAGCAGTACTTC. The encoded protein is CASRGRQVSYEQYF.

A few counts support this clonotype. This chain connects TRBV19 to TRBJ2-1, with 7 bases lining up with TRBD1. The CDR3 runs to 14 residues. The germline CDR1 and CDR2 sequences are LNHDA and SQIVND (reference sequence). V shed 5 bases, J shed 6 bases, and the junction held 7 bases outside the gene matches. In DNA form, the CDR3 reads TGTGCCAGTAGTTTTCAAGGGGGCGGCAATGAGCAGTTCTTC. This translates into CASSFQGGGNEQFF.

V and J are TRBV5-8 and TRBJ2-7; TRBD1 matches 10 bases. The V gene end was trimmed by 5 bases and the J gene end by 5 bases; junction bases not matched to a gene: 7. This CDR3 has 14 amino acids. CDR1 SGHTS and CDR2 YDEGEE come from the germline V gene. CDR3 DNA sequence: TGTGCCAGCAGATCCGGGACAGGGGCCAACGAGCAGTACTTC. Translated, it gives CASRSGTGANEQYF.